This T cell receptor (beta chain) was retrieved from a study of T cell changes during pregnancy in multiple sclerosis. Sequenced by immunoSEQ multiplex PCR; TCRdb stores in-frame clones only, minus some. Of tens of thousands of clones listed, roughly 93% were seen once; the top ten hold over 2%. The TCR comes from a female donor with multiple sclerosis, enrolled in a pregnancy study. The source material was peripheral blood, sampled in the second trimester of pregnancy.

CDR3 amino acids: CASRRDRLSYEQYF. The CDR3 DNA reads TGTGCCAGCAGGAGGGACAGGCTATCCTACGAGCAGTACTTC. The genes are TRBV6-1 and TRBJ2-7, with 8 bases that match TRBD1. Trimming cost V 6 bases and J 1 base; bases outside gene matches: 5. CDR3 size: 14 residues. Germline V lookup: CDR1 MNHNS, CDR2 SASEGT.